Presented here are 10 T cell receptor beta chains from one specimen sequenced in a study of blood T cell repertoires in COVID-19 (dated by TCRdb to the early 2020s). Receptors were amplified or captured by the immunoSEQ multiplex PCR assay. The clones in this table, taken by TCRdb from immuneACCESS, are in-frame only. Not every clone is retained; where verified, under half of the shortfall comes from an unresolved V gene, and the cause of the rest is unknown. This sample is represented by about 180,000 clones; approximately 80% of them were singletons. The ten largest clones represent approximately 14% of the sample. The specimen sequenced was PBMCs or T cells enriched from blood (not recorded which). The receptor source for this set is a man in his 60s who had been exposed to COVID-19.

The rearrangement joins TRBV9 to TRBJ2-7; no clear D. Trimming took off 0 bases at V and 3 bases at J, with 10 bases between the two ends. The germline V gene has CDR1 SGDLS and CDR2 YYNGEE. The CDR3 spans 14 residues. The CDR3, as DNA: TGTGCCAGCAGCGTAGATCTCGACAACTACGAGCAGTACTTC. Protein product: CASSVDLDNYEQYF.

Regarding this clone: Other DNA variants within this sample encode the same CDR3. The chain carries TRBV3-1 (or the pseudogene TRBV3-2) and TRBJ1-2; perhaps TRBD1 as D (6 bases). The CDR3 runs to 13 residues. V lost 2 bases and J 5 bases, leaving 9 bases between the germline ends. From germline, CDR1 is LGHDT and CDR2 YNNKEL (reference sequence). As DNA, the CDR3 is TGTGCCAGCAGCCAAAGTCAGGGGTATGGCTACACCTTC. This translates into CASSQSQGYGYTF.

V is TRBV24-1 and J is TRBJ2-3; D gene uncertain. Between the trimmed V and J ends, which lost 5 bases and 2 bases, there was a span of 10 bases. The CDR3 runs to 14 residues. CDR1 KGHDR and CDR2 SFDVKD come from the germline V gene. CDR3 region: CATSGLLYTDTQYF. The CDR3 DNA is TGTGCCACCAGTGGACTTCTATACACAGATACGCAGTATTTT.

The V and J genes are TRBV6-5 and TRBJ2-7; 7 bases match TRBD1. The J segment lost 2 bases and the V segment lost 8 bases, leaving 9 bases of the junction unmatched. Germline V gives CDR1 MNHEY, CDR2 SVGAGI. The CDR3 loop spans 14 amino acids. The CDR3 spells CASARDSSTYEQYF. In nucleotides, the CDR3 is TGTGCCAGCGCCCGGGACAGTTCTACCTACGAGCAGTACTTC.

The J gene is TRBJ2-7, the V gene TRBV6-2 or TRBV6-3, with 9 bases lining up with TRBD2. The CDR3 totals 18 residues. Germline values: CDR1 MNHEY, CDR2 SVGEGT. V gave up 3 bases and J gave up 7 bases; unmatched junction bases: 19. CDR3 sequence (DNA): TGTGCCAGCAGTTATTCAGCGGGAGGCCTTAGGAGTTTATTAGAGCAGTACTTC. Translating gives CASSYSAGGLRSLLEQYF.

The CDR3 DNA follows: TGTGCCACCCAGGGGGCGGGGGAGACCCAGTACTTC. Protein product: CATQGAGETQYF. The chain carries TRBV27 and TRBJ2-5; 8 bases fit TRBD1. J was trimmed by 5 bases and V by 10 bases; bases with no gene match: 6. CDR3 length: 12 residues. Germline V gene lookup returns CDR1 MNHEY and CDR2 SMNVEV (reference sequence).

The chain combines TRBV7-2 with TRBJ1-5; 8 bases align to TRBD1. Trimming at V came to 6 bases and at J to 6 bases, leaving 7 bases not matched to a gene. Looked up from germline, CDR1 is SGHTA and CDR2 is FQGNSA. The CDR3 loop spans 14 amino acids. CDR3 DNA: TGTGCCAGCAGTCCGGACAGGGCGGTTCAGCCCCAGCATTTT. It codes for CASSPDRAVQPQHF.

The chain recombines TRBV19 with TRBJ1-2; TRBD1 might be the D (6 bases). V lost 10 bases and J 5 bases, leaving 23 bases between the germline ends. Per the germline V gene, CDR1 is LNHDA and CDR2 is SQIVND (reference sequence). The CDR3 is 15 amino acids. CDR3: CATRGGRLPGYGYTF. The CDR3 DNA follows: TGTGCCACCCGGGGGGGGCGGCTCCCTGGGTATGGCTACACCTTC.

The chain employs TRBV19 and TRBJ2-1, with TRBD2 as a possible D gene (7 bases). Germline CDR1 LNHDA, CDR2 SQIVND (reference sequence). The CDR3 has 16 residues. V was cut by 6 bases and J by 5 bases, with 20 bases left in between. The CDR3 sequence: CASSSWGGRGDNEQFF. Here the CDR3 DNA reads TGTGCCAGTAGCAGTTGGGGGGGGCGAGGAGACAATGAGCAGTTCTTC.

This chain uses TRBV13 with TRBJ2-7; no reliable D call. V lost 5 bases and J 6 bases, leaving 8 bases between the germline ends. Germline loops: CDR1 PRHDT, CDR2 FYEKMQ (reference sequence). This CDR3 spans 11 amino acids. The CDR3 DNA reads TGTGCCAGCAGCCGAACGGGCGAGCAGTACTTC. Translation gives CASSRTGEQYF. Complete variable domain (other parts from reference TRBV13 and TRBJ2-7): AAGVIQSPRHLIKEKRETATLKCYPIPRHDTVYWYQQGPGQDPQFLISFYEKMQSDKGSIPDRFSAQQFSDYHSELNMSSLELGDSALYFCASSRTGEQYFGPGTRLTVT.